This TCR beta chain was retrieved from a study of human T cells and chemical hapten exposure. Turning to the study itself: Small volume differences among pooled libraries mainly caused per-sample TCR yield variation.

Many counts were recorded for this clonotype. It was from unfractionated whole blood that total RNA was extracted. The authors' processing: There were a median of around 100,000 TCRs per sample, with a range from about 23,224 to 690,600. TCRdb re-called the 5' RACE reads with MiXCR, one entry per CDR3 protein. TCRdb, not the original authors, processed these V and J calls. The sample yields approximately 150,000 distinct CDR3 sequences, over 3.5% seen once. In germline, CDR1 is DFQATT, CDR2 SNEGSKA (reference sequence). The CDR3 length is 13 residues. Trimming took 5 bases from V and 0 from J, leaving 9 bases between them.

This receptor was obtained from a female donor in good health. This rearrangement joins TRBV20-1 to TRBJ2-3, with D hard to call. The CDR3 region is CSAFSSSTDTQYF. CDR3 nucleotides: TGCAGTGCTTTCTCTTCTAGCACAGATACGCAGTATTTT.